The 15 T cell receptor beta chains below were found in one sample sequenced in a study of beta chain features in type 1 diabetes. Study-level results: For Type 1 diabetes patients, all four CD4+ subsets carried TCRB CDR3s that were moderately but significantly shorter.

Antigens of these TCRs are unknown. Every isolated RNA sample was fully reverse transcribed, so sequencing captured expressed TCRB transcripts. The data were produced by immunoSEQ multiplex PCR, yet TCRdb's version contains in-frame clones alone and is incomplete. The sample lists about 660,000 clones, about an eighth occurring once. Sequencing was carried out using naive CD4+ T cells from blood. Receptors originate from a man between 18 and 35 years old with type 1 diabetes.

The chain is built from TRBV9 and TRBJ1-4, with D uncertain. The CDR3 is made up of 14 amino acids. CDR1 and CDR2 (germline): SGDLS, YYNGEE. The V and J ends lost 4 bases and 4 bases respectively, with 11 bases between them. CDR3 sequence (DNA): TGTGCCAGCAGCCGAACCGACTTTAATGAAAAACTGTTTTTT. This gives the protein CASSRTDFNEKLFF.

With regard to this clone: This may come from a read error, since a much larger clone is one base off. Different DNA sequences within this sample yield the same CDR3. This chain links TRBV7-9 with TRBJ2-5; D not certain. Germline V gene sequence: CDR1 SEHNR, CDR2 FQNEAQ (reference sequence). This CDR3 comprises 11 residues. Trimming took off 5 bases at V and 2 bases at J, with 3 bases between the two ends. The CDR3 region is CASSLQETQYF. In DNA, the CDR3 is TGTGCCAGCAGCCTGCAAGAGACCCAGTACTTC.

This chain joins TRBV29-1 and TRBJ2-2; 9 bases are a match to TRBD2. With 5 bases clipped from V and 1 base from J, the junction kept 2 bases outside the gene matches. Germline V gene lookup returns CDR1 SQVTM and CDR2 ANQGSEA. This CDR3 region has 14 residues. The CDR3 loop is CSVSGRMNTGELFF. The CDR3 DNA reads TGCAGCGTTAGCGGGAGGATGAACACCGGGGAGCTGTTTTTT.

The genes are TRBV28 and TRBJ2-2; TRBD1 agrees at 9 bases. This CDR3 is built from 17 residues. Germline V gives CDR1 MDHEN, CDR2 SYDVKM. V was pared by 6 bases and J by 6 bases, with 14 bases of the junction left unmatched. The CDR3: CASSTGGVGQESGELFF. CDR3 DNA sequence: TGTGCCAGCAGCACAGGGGGCGTAGGACAGGAGTCCGGGGAGCTGTTTTTT. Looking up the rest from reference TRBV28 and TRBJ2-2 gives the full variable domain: DVKVTQSSRYLVKRTGEKVFLECVQDMDHENMFWYRQDPGLGLRLIYFSYDVKMKEKGDIPEGYSVSREKKERFSLILESASTNQTSMYLCASSTGGVGQESGELFFGEGSRLTVL.

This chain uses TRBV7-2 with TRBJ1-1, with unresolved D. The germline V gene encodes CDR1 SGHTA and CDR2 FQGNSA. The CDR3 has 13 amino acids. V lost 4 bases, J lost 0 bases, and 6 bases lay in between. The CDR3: CASSYSVNTEAFF. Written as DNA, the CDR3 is TGTGCCAGCAGCTACTCGGTGAACACTGAAGCTTTCTTT.

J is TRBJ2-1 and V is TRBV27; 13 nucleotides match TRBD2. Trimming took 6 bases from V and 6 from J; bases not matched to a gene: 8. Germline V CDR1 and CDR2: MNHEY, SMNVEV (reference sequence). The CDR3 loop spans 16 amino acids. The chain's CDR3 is CASSQTLAGGPNEQFF. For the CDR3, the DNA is TGTGCCAGCAGCCAAACACTAGCGGGGGGGCCCAATGAGCAGTTCTTC.

The CDR3 DNA reads as TGTGCCAGCAGTGTCCTTAGGGCAAAAGGGTACGAGCAGTACTTC. Its translation: CASSVLRAKGYEQYF. The chain employs TRBV6-1 and TRBJ2-7; no reliable D call. The CDR3 is 15 residues long. V was trimmed by 4 bases and J by 4 bases, leaving 17 bases between them. Germline assignment: CDR1 MNHNS and CDR2 SASEGT.

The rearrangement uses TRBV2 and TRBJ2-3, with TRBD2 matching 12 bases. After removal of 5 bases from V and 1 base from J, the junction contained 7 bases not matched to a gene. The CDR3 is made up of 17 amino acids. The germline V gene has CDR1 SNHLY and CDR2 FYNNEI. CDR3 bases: TGTGCCAGCAGTCCCGGGACTAGCGGGTTTCGCACAGATACGCAGTATTTT. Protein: CASSPGTSGFRTDTQYF.

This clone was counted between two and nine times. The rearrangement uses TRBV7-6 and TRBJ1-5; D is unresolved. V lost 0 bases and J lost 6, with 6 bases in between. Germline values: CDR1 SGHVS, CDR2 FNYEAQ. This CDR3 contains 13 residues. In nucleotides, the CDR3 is TGTGCCAGCAGCTTAGCGCAAGGTCAGCCCCAGCATTTT. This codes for CASSLAQGQPQHF.

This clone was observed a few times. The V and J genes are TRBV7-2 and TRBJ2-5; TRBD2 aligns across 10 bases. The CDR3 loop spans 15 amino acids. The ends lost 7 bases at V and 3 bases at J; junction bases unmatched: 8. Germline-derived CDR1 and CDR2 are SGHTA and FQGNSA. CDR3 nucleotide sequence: TGTGCCAGCACACTTATGGGGACTAGCGAAGAGACCCAGTACTTC. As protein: CASTLMGTSEETQYF.

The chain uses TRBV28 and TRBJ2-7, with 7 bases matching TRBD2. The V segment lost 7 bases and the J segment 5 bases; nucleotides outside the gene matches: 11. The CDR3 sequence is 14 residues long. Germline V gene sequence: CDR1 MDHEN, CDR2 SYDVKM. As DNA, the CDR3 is TGTGCCAGCATTAAAGGGAGGGGACGGAACGAGCAGTACTTC. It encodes CASIKGRGRNEQYF. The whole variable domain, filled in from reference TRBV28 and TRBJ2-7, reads DVKVTQSSRYLVKRTGEKVFLECVQDMDHENMFWYRQDPGLGLRLIYFSYDVKMKEKGDIPEGYSVSREKKERFSLILESASTNQTSMYLCASIKGRGRNEQYFGPGTRLTVT.

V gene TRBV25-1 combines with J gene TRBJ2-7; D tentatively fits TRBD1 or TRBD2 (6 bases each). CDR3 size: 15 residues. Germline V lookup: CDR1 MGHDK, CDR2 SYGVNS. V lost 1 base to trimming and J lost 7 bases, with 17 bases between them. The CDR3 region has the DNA TGTGCCAGCAGTGAATTGCCAGCAGAAGGGGGGGAGCAGTACTTC. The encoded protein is CASSELPAEGGEQYF.

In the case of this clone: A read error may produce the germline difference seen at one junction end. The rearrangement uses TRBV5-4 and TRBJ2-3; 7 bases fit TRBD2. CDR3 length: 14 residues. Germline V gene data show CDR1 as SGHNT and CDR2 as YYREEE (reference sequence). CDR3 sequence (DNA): TGTGCCAGCAGCTCACTGACTAGCAGAGATACGCAGTATTTT. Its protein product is CASSSLTSRDTQYF.

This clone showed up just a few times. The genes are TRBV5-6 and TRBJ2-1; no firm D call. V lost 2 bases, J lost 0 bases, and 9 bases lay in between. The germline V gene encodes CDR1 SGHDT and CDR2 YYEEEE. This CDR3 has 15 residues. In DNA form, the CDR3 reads TGTGCCAGCAGCTTCGGGCCCCTCTCCTACAATGAGCAGTTCTTC. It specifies CASSFGPLSYNEQFF.

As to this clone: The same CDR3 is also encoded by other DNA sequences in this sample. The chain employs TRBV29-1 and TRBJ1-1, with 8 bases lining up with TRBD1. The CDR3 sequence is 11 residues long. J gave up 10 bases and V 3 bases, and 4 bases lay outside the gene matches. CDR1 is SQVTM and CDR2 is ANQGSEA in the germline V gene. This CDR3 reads CSVEDRVAAFF. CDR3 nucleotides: TGCAGCGTTGAGGACAGGGTGGCAGCTTTCTTT.